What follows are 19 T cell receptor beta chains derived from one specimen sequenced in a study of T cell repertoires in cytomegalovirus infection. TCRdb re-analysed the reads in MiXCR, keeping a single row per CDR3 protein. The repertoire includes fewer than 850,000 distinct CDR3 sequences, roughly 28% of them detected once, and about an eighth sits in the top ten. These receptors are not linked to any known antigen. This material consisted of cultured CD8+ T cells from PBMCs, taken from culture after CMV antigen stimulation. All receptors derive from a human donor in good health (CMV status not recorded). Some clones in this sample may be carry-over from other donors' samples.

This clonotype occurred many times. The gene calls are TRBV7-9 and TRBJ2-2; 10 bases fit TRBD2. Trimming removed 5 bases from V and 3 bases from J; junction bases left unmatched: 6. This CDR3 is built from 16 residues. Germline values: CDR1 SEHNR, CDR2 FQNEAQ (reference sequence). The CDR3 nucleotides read TGTGCCAGCAGCCCCCGTGGGACTAGCGACACCGGGGAGCTGTTTTTT. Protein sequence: CASSPRGTSDTGELFF.

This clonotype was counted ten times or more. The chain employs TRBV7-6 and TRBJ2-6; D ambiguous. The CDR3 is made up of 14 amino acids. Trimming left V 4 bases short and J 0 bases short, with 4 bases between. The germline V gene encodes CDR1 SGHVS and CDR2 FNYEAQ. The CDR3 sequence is CASSWNSGANVLTF. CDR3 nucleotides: TGTGCCAGCAGCTGGAACTCTGGGGCCAACGTCCTGACTTTC.

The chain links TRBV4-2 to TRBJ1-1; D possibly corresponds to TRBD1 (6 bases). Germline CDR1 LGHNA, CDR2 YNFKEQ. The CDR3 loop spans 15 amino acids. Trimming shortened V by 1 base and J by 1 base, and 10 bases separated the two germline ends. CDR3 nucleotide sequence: TGTGCCAGCAGCCAAGCCAGGACAGAGAACACTGAAGCTTTCTTT. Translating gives CASSQARTENTEAFF.

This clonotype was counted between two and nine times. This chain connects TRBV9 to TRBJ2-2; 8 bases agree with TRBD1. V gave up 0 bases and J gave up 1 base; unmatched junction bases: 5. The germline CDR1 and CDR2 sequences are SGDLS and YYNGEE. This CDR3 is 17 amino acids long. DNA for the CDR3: TGTGCCAGCAGCGTAGCCCGGACAGGGCTGAACACCGGGGAGCTGTTTTTT. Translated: CASSVARTGLNTGELFF.

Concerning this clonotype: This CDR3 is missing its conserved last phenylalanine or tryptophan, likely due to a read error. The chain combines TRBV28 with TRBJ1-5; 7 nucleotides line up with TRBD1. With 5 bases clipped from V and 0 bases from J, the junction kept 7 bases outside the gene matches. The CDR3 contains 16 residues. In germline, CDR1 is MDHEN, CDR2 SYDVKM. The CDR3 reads CASSPQGGYSNQPQHL. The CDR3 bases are TGTGCCAGCAGTCCGCAGGGGGGTTATAGCAATCAGCCCCAGCATCTT.

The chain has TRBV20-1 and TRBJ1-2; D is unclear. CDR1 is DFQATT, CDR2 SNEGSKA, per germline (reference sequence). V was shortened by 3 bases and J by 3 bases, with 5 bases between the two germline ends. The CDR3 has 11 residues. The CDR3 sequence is CSARRDYGYTF. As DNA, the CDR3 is TGCAGTGCTAGGAGGGACTATGGCTACACCTTC.

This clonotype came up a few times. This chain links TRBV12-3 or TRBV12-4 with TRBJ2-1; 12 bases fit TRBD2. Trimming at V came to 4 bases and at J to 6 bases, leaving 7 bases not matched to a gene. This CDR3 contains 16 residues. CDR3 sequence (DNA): TGTGCCAGCAGTTCTGGACTAGCGGGGAGGTTCAATGAGCAGTTCTTC. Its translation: CASSSGLAGRFNEQFF.

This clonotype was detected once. In nucleotides, the CDR3 is TGTGCCAGCAGTCCCGGGCCTAAGGGGACCCAGTACTTC. Translated: CASSPGPKGTQYF. This chain links TRBV2 with TRBJ2-5; no definite D call. The CDR3 sequence is 13 residues long. V shed 5 bases and J shed 7 bases, with 14 bases lying between them. The V gene's germline CDR1 is SNHLY and CDR2 FYNNEI.

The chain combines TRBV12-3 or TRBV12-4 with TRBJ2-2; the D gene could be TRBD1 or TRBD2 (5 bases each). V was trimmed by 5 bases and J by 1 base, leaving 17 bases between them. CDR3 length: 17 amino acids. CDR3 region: CASSAAGRDRNTGELFF. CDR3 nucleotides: TGTGCCAGCAGTGCTGCCGGAAGGGACCGGAACACCGGGGAGCTGTTTTTT.

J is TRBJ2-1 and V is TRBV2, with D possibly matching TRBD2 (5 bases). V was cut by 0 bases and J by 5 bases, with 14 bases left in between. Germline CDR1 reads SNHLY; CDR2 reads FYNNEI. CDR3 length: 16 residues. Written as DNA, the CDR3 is TGTGCCAGCAGTGAAGCGCTTGTGGACTTTGACAATGAGCAGTTCTTC. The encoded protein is CASSEALVDFDNEQFF. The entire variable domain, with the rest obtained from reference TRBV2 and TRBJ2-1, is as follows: EPEVTQTPSHQVTQMGQEVILRCVPISNHLYFYWYRQILGQKVEFLVSFYNNEISEKSEIFDDQFSVERPDGSNFTLKIRSTKLEDSAMYFCASSEALVDFDNEQFFGPGTRLTVL.

DNA of the CDR3: TGCAGCGTTGAGGGGTTTCAGGGGTCAAGCTCCTACAATGAGCAGTTCTTC. Its translation: CSVEGFQGSSSYNEQFF. This chain connects TRBV29-1 to TRBJ2-1; the D gene is possibly TRBD1 (6 bases). This CDR3 comprises 17 residues. Germline CDR1 is SQVTM and CDR2 is ANQGSEA. The V gene lost 3 bases and the J gene lost 0 bases, with 18 bases spanning the gap.

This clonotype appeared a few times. The CDR3 loop is CASSPVDGSGFLNQPQHF. The CDR3 DNA reads as TGTGCCAGCAGTCCGGTTGATGGGTCAGGCTTCCTCAATCAGCCCCAGCATTTT. The chain carries TRBV28 and TRBJ1-5, with D uncertain. Germline V lookup: CDR1 MDHEN, CDR2 SYDVKM. The CDR3 has 18 amino acids. Trimming removed 5 bases from V and 3 bases from J, with 23 bases in between.

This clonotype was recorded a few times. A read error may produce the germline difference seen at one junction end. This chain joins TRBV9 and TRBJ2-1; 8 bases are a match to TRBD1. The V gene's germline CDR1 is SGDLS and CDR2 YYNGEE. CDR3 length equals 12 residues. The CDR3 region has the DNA TGTGCCAGCAGCCCTAAGGGGACAGGCCTGCTCTTC. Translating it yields CASSPKGTGLLF.

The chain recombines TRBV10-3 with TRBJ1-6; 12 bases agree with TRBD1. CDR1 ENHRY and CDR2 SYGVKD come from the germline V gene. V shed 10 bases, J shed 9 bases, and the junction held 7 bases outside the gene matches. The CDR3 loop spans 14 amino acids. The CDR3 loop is CATGTGGLSSPLHF. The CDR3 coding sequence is TGTGCCACCGGGACAGGGGGCTTGAGTTCACCCCTCCACTTT.

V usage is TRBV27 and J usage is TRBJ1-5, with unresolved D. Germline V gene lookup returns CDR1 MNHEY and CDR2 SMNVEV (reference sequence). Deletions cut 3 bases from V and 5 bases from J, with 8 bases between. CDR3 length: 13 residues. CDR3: CASSFRKYQPQHF. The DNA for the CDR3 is TGTGCCAGCAGTTTTCGGAAATATCAGCCCCAGCATTTT.

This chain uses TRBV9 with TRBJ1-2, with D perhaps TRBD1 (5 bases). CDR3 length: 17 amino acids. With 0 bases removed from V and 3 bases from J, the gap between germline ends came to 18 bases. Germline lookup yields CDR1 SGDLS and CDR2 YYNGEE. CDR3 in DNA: TGTGCCAGCAGCGTAGGGTGGAAGGGGACGGAAGACTATGGCTACACCTTC. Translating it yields CASSVGWKGTEDYGYTF.

DNA of the CDR3: TGTGCCAGTAGTATAGGCTGGGATAACACCGGGGAGCTGTTTTTT. It encodes CASSIGWDNTGELFF. This chain links TRBV19 with TRBJ2-2; D remains unclear. V lost 1 base and J lost 2, with 8 bases in between. The length of the CDR3 is 15 residues. Germline loops: CDR1 LNHDA, CDR2 SQIVND (reference sequence).

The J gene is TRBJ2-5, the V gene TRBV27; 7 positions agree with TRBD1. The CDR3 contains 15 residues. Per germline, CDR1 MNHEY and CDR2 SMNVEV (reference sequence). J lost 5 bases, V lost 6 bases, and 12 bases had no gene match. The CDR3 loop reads CASSPKTGLWETQYF. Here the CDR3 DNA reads TGTGCCAGCAGCCCGAAGACAGGGCTTTGGGAGACCCAGTACTTC.

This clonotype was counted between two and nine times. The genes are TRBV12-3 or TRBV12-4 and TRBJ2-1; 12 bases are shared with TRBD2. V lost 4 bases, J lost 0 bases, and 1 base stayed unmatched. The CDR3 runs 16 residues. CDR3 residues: CASSWTSGVSYNEQFF. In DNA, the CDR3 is TGTGCCAGCAGTTGGACTAGCGGGGTCTCCTACAATGAGCAGTTCTTC.